The entry below describes one T cell receptor (beta chain). The antigen is not known. TCRdb processed the multiplex PCR reads anew with MiXCR; each CDR3 protein has one entry. The data show about 63,000 distinct CDR3 sequences, with 45% to 60% seen just once and roughly 18% held by the top ten. V was shortened by 4 bases and J by 7 bases, with 17 bases between the two germline ends. The CDR3 contains 14 residues. Germline assignment: CDR1 SQVTM and CDR2 ANQGSEA. These data are taken from a study of breast tumors, draining lymph nodes, adjacent tissues. Findings and limits, study-wide: The data were judged consistent with most tumor T cells coming from lymph node and expanding in tumor. Tumor TCR diversity was below lymph nodes but above nontumor tissue. Luminal-like breast cancer showed significantly greater tumor-nontumor repertoire similarity than basal-like breast cancer did.

The sequence was collected from a female donor with breast cancer. Some clones in this sample may be carry-over from other donors' samples. Sequencing was performed on breast tumor tissue. V usage is TRBV29-1 and J usage is TRBJ2-1; D call uncertain. This chain's CDR3 is CSVVYYLGPNEQFF. Written as DNA, the CDR3 is TGCAGCGTTGTTTACTACTTAGGGCCGAATGAGCAGTTCTTC.